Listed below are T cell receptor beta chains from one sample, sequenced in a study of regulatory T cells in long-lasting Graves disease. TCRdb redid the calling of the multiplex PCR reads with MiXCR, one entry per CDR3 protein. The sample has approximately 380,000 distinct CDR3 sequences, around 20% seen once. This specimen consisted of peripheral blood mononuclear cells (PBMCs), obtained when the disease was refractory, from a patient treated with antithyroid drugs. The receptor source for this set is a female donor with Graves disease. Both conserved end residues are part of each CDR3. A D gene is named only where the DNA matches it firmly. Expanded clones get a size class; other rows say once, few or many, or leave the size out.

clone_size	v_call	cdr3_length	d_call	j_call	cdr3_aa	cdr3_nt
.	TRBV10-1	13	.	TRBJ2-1	CASSEGGGSKQFF	TGCGCCAGCAGTGAGGGGGGCGGGAGTAAGCAGTTCTTC
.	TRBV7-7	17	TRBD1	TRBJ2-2	CASSLGPTGVWSGELFF	TGTGCTAGCAGCTTAGGACCTACAGGGGTTTGGTCCGGGGAGCTGTTTTTT
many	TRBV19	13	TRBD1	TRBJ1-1	CASSIGGNTEAFF	TGTGCCAGCAGTATAGGGGGCAACACTGAAGCTTTCTTT
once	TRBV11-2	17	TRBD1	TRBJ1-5	CASSQKADRGANQPQHF	TGTGCCAGCAGCCAGAAGGCTGACAGGGGCGCCAATCAGCCCCAGCATTTT
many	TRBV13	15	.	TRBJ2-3	CASSLGGSRADTQYF	TGTGCCAGCAGCTTAGGCGGGAGTCGCGCAGATACGCAGTATTTT
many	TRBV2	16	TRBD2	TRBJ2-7	CASSGPSGRSSYEQYF	TGTGCCAGCAGTGGGCCTAGCGGTAGGAGCTCCTACGAGCAGTACTTC
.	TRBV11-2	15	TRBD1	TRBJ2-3	CASSETGGSTDTQYF	TGTGCCAGCAGCGAAACAGGGGGTAGCACAGATACGCAGTATTTT
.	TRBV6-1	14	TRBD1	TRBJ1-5	CASNGQGGNQPQHF	TGTGCCAGCAATGGACAGGGCGGCAATCAGCCCCAGCATTTT
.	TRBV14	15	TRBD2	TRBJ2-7	CASSQRLLAFGEQYF	TGTGCCAGCAGCCAAAGGTTACTAGCGTTTGGCGAGCAGTACTTC
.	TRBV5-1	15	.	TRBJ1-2	CASSPNLRDLFGYTF	TGCGCCAGCAGCCCTAACCTTAGGGACCTCTTTGGCTACACCTTC
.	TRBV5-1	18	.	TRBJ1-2	CASSFLYGRSNLNYGYTF	TGCGCCAGCAGCTTCCTTTACGGCAGGTCGAACCTTAACTATGGCTACACCTTC
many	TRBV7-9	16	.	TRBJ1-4	CASSRGGTASVMRLFF	TGTGCCAGCAGCCGGGGCGGGACCGCCTCAGTAATGAGACTGTTTTTT
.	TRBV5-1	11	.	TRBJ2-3	CASHTSETQYF	TGCGCCAGCCACACGAGCGAGACGCAGTATTTT
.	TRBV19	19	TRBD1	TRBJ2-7	CASRHTPIPGTGGTYEQYF	TGTGCCAGTAGACATACTCCGATACCCGGGACAGGGGGAACCTACGAGCAGTACTTC
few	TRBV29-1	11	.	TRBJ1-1	CSVEVGWGAFF	TGCAGCGTTGAAGTAGGGTGGGGAGCTTTCTTT
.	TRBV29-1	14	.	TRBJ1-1	CSAADRVWDTEAFF	TGCAGCGCCGCCGACCGCGTCTGGGACACTGAAGCTTTCTTT
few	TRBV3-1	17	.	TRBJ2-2	CASSQVGGAANTGELFF	TGTGCCAGCAGCCAAGTGGGGGGCGCGGCGAACACCGGGGAGCTGTTTTTT
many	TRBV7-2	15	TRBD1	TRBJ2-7	CASSLAAGGSYEQYF	TGTGCCAGCAGCTTAGCTGCAGGGGGCTCTTACGAGCAGTACTTC
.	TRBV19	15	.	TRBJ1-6	CASSYLQGENSPLHF	TGTGCCAGTAGTTACCTACAGGGAGAGAATTCACCCCTCCACTTT
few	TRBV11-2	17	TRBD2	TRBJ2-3	CASSPKGLAGVQDTQYF	TGTGCCAGCAGCCCAAAGGGACTAGCGGGAGTACAAGATACGCAGTATTTT
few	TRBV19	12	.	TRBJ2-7	CASSGGKGEQYF	TGTGCCAGTAGCGGTGGAAAGGGCGAGCAGTACTTC
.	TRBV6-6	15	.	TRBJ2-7	CTSSYSSLGTYEQYF	TGTACCAGCAGTTACTCGAGTCTAGGTACCTACGAGCAGTACTTC
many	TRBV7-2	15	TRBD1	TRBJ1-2	CASSNRQGGDYGYTF	TGTGCCAGCAGCAACCGACAGGGAGGTGACTATGGCTACACCTTC
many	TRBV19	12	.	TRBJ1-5	CASRTAVSPQHF	TGTGCCAGCAGGACGGCCGTGTCGCCCCAGCATTTT
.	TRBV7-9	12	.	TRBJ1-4	CASRDPSGFLFF	TGTGCCAGCAGAGACCCATCCGGGTTTCTGTTTTTT
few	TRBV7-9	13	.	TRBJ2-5	CASSLSREETQYF	TGTGCCAGCAGCTTATCCCGAGAAGAGACCCAGTACTTC
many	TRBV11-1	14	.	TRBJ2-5	CASSFEGYRETQYF	TGTGCCAGCAGCTTTGAAGGGTACCGAGAGACCCAGTACTTC
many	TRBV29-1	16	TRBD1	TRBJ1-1	CSVGGSGGGLNTEAFF	TGCAGCGTTGGTGGTTCAGGGGGCGGTTTGAACACTGAAGCTTTCTTT
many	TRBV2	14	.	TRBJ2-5	CASSAKDLGGTQYF	TGTGCCAGCAGTGCCAAGGATCTTGGGGGGACCCAGTACTTC
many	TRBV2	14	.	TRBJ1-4	CASSEEKFAEKLFF	TGTGCCAGCAGTGAAGAGAAGTTTGCTGAAAAACTGTTTTTT
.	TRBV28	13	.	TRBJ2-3	CASGTLSTDTQYF	TGTGCCAGCGGGACCCTAAGCACAGATACGCAGTATTTT
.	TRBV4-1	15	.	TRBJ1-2	CASSQVGTANYGYTF	TGCGCCAGCAGCCAAGTAGGGACGGCTAACTATGGCTACACCTTC
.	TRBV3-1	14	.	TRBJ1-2	CASSRSGANYGYTF	TGTGCCAGCAGCCGATCAGGGGCTAACTATGGCTACACCTTC
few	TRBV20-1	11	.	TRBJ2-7	CSAPGLYEQYF	TGCAGTGCTCCGGGACTCTACGAGCAGTACTTC
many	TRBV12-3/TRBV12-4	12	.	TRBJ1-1	CASSFGDFEAFF	TGTGCCAGCAGTTTCGGGGACTTTGAAGCTTTCTTT
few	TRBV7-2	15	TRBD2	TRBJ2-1	CASSPGLVRGNEQFF	TGTGCCAGCAGCCCGGGACTAGTCCGGGGCAATGAGCAGTTCTTC
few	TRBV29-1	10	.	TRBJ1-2	CSVGTDGYTF	TGCAGCGTTGGGACAGATGGCTACACCTTC
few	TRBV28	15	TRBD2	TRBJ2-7	CASTGQREISYEQYF	TGTGCCAGCACAGGACAGCGGGAGATCTCCTACGAGCAGTACTTC
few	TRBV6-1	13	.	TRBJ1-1	CASSEGGQREAFF	TGTGCCAGCAGTGAAGGTGGACAGCGAGAAGCTTTCTTT
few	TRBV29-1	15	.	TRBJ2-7	CSVEFRDGSSYEQYF	TGCAGCGTTGAATTCCGGGACGGAAGCTCCTACGAGCAGTACTTC
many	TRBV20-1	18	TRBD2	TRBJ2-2	CSAVRPPGGLAVTGELFF	TGCAGTGCTGTCCGACCCCCGGGGGGACTAGCGGTGACCGGGGAGCTGTTTTTT
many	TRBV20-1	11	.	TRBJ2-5	CSAVLLETQYF	TGCAGTGCGGTCCTATTGGAGACCCAGTACTTC
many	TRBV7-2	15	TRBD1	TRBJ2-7	CASSLGGTASYEQYF	TGTGCCAGCAGCTTAGGTGGGACAGCGAGCTACGAGCAGTACTTC